These 27 T cell receptor beta chains share one sample of origin, sequenced in a study of T cell repertoires in cytomegalovirus infection. TCRdb reprocessed the reads with MiXCR, giving one entry per CDR3 protein. This sample has some 400,000 distinct CDR3 sequences, with around a sixth found just once. The sample comprised PBMCs. The source of these receptors is a human donor in good health (CMV status not recorded). Some clones in this sample may be carry-over from other donors' samples.

V and J are TRBV10-2 and TRBJ1-2; possible D gene TRBD1, 5 bases. Per the germline V gene, CDR1 is WSHSY and CDR2 is SAAADI. Trimming cost V 7 bases and J 1 base, with 13 bases left between them. The CDR3 sequence is 14 residues long. CDR3 region: CASTKGNRNYGYTF. The CDR3 DNA sequence: TGCGCCAGCACCAAGGGGAACCGTAACTATGGCTACACCTTC.

Concerning this clonotype itself: Since a much larger clone is just one base distant, this may be a read error. V and J are TRBV7-2 and TRBJ2-1; 9 bases line up with TRBD2. Germline V gene data show CDR1 as SGHTA and CDR2 as FQGNSA. The length of the CDR3 is 14 residues. CDR3 amino acids: CAGSLAAGGGEQFF. Written as DNA, the CDR3 is TGTGCCGGCAGCTTGGCGGCGGGAGGGGGTGAGCAGTTCTTC.

This clonotype was counted a few times. The V call is TRBV3-1, the J call TRBJ2-1, with a weak D call TRBD2 (6 bases). The germline gives CDR1 LGHDT, CDR2 YNNKEL (reference sequence). The V end was cut by 2 bases, the J end by 9 bases, with 11 bases between. The CDR3 is 13 residues long. CDR3 amino acids: CASSQFLASEQFF. DNA for the CDR3: TGTGCCAGCAGCCAATTTCTAGCGAGTGAGCAGTTCTTC.

The V and J genes are TRBV20-1 and TRBJ2-7; no reliable D call. V dropped 4 bases and J dropped 3 bases, with 4 bases sitting between them. Germline CDR1 DFQATT, CDR2 SNEGSKA (reference sequence). The length of the CDR3 is 10 residues. Here the CDR3 DNA reads TGCAGTGCTAAAAACTACGAGCAGTACTTC. As protein: CSAKNYEQYF.

This clonotype was observed many times. This rearrangement joins TRBV11-2 to TRBJ2-7; D perhaps matches TRBD1 (6 bases). Germline lookup yields CDR1 SGHAT and CDR2 FQNNGV. The ends were cut back, 5 bases at V and 2 bases at J, with 16 bases in the middle. The CDR3 length is 15 residues. CDR3 DNA sequence: TGTGCCAGCAGCCAGGACAGCTCTATACCCTACGAGCAGTACTTC. This gives the protein CASSQDSSIPYEQYF.

This clonotype was picked up many times. V usage is TRBV7-2 and J usage is TRBJ1-6; tentatively, D is TRBD1 (5 bases). Trimming removed 2 bases at V and 9 bases at J, with 20 bases between. The V gene's germline CDR1 is SGHTA and CDR2 FQGNSA. The length of the CDR3 is 17 residues. CDR3 nucleotide sequence: TGTGCCAGCAGCTTATCATACGACAGCTTTCTGGGTTCACCCCTCCACTTT. This encodes CASSLSYDSFLGSPLHF.

The gene calls are TRBV5-1 and TRBJ1-2; maybe TRBD1 (5 bases). Trimming shortened V by 4 bases and J by 0 bases, and 13 bases separated the two germline ends. CDR1 is SGHRS, CDR2 YFSETQ, per germline. The CDR3 consists of 15 residues. CDR3 DNA: TGCGCCAGCAGCCCCGGGACTGAAGCTAACTATGGCTACACCTTC. Protein sequence: CASSPGTEANYGYTF.

V usage is TRBV15 and J usage is TRBJ2-1; 8 nucleotides match TRBD2. J gave up 4 bases and V 0 bases, and 5 bases lay outside the gene matches. CDR1 and CDR2 (germline): LNHNV, YYDKDF (reference sequence). The CDR3 is 16 amino acids. The CDR3 bases are TGTGCCACCAGCAGAGACCTCCTAGCGGGTTACAATGAGCAGTTCTTC. Translation: CATSRDLLAGYNEQFF.

Regarding this clonotype: An end of the junction does not agree with germline; a read error may underlie this. The chain uses TRBV29-1 and TRBJ2-3, with D perhaps being TRBD1 or TRBD2 (5 bases each). CDR3 size: 12 residues. Germline CDR1 SQVTM, CDR2 ANQGSEA. The CDR3, as DNA: TGCAGCATTGAAATGGGGGCAGATACGCAGTATTTT. Translating it yields CSIEMGADTQYF.

In this sample, this clonotype turned up a few times. This chain links TRBV29-1 with TRBJ2-5; D might be TRBD2 (6 bases). Trimming pared 2 bases from V and 2 bases from J, leaving 15 bases between. The CDR3 is made up of 15 amino acids. The germline CDR1 and CDR2 sequences are SQVTM and ANQGSEA. CDR3 in DNA: TGCAGCGTTGAAACCGGGACTGATTTTCAAGAGACCCAGTACTTC. It specifies CSVETGTDFQETQYF.

Ten or more counts support this clonotype. Mismatch with germline at one junction end may stem from a read error. The chain combines TRBV7-2 with TRBJ1-1; possible D gene TRBD1, 5 bases. This CDR3 comprises 14 residues. Germline assignment: CDR1 SGHTA and CDR2 FQGNSA. The CDR3 spells CASSFLRDLPGSSF. Written as DNA, the CDR3 is TGTGCCAGCAGCTTTCTCCGGGACCTCCCCGGTTCGAGCTTT.

The chain has TRBV5-4 and TRBJ2-5; D is ambiguous. V was pared by 4 bases and J by 5 bases, with 15 bases between. The CDR3 totals 14 residues. Germline assignment: CDR1 SGHNT and CDR2 YYREEE (reference sequence). The CDR3 spells CASSPLGRYETQYF. The CDR3 nucleotides are TGTGCCAGCAGCCCACTCGGGCGTTACGAGACCCAGTACTTC.

V is TRBV9 and J is TRBJ2-1, with TRBD2 identical over 10 bases. The CDR3 sequence is 20 residues long. The V gene's germline CDR1 is SGDLS and CDR2 YYNGEE. V shed 4 bases and J 5 bases; nucleotides not matched to a gene: 21. The CDR3 spells CASSTSSGTSAGSLDNEQFF. CDR3 sequence (DNA): TGTGCCAGCAGCACCTCGTCCGGGACTAGCGCAGGCAGCCTGGACAATGAGCAGTTCTTC.

This clonotype occurred many times. This chain links TRBV7-9 with TRBJ2-5; TRBD2 agrees at 8 bases. With V trimmed by 3 bases and J by 5 bases, 14 bases remained unmatched. CDR1 and CDR2 from the germline V gene are SEHNR and FQNEAQ (reference sequence). The CDR3 loop spans 17 amino acids. CDR3 loop: CASSLPGLELGLETQYF. The DNA for the CDR3 is TGTGCCAGCAGCTTGCCGGGACTAGAACTTGGTTTGGAGACCCAGTACTTC.

This clonotype was counted a few times. V is TRBV6-4 and J is TRBJ1-2; D is unclear. The CDR3 length is 14 residues. The germline CDR1 and CDR2 sequences are MRHNA and SNTAGT. V was trimmed by 0 bases and J by 7 bases, leaving 12 bases between them. Here the CDR3 DNA reads TGTGCCAGCAGTGACTCGATGAGGCACCTTGGCTACACCTTC. Protein sequence: CASSDSMRHLGYTF.

The V call is TRBV19, the J call TRBJ1-1; D not resolved. Germline V gene sequence: CDR1 LNHDA, CDR2 SQIVND (reference sequence). Trimming removed 5 bases at V and 5 bases at J, with 15 bases between. This CDR3 is 14 amino acids long. The CDR3 DNA sequence: TGTGCCAGTAGTCCCGACTCCTTGGGGACTGAAGCTTTCTTT. Translation gives CASSPDSLGTEAFF. The entire variable domain, with the rest obtained from reference TRBV19 and TRBJ1-1, is as follows: DGGITQSPKYLFRKEGQNVTLSCEQNLNHDAMYWYRQDPGQGLRLIYYSQIVNDFQKGDIAEGYSVSREKKESFPLTVTSAQKNPTAFYLCASSPDSLGTEAFFGQGTRLTVV.

This clonotype was recorded many times. The chain carries TRBV12-3 or TRBV12-4 and TRBJ1-1; perhaps TRBD1 as D (5 bases). V dropped 3 bases and J dropped 5 bases, with 13 bases sitting between them. The CDR3 extends over 14 amino acids. The CDR3 reads CASSFVGGGTEAFF. For the CDR3, the DNA is TGTGCCAGCAGTTTTGTGGGGGGTGGGACTGAAGCTTTCTTT.

This chain uses TRBV7-2 with TRBJ2-1, with TRBD2 matching 9 bases. CDR1 and CDR2 (germline): SGHTA, FQGNSA. CDR3 length: 16 residues. Losses at the gene ends were 2 bases for V and 7 bases for J; bases not matched to a gene: 9. CDR3 nucleotides: TGTGCCAGCAGCTTATTAGGAGCGGGAGGACCTAATGAGCAGTTCTTC. This encodes CASSLLGAGGPNEQFF.

V and J are TRBV28 and TRBJ1-2; D call uncertain. CDR1 is MDHEN, CDR2 SYDVKM, per germline. The V and J ends lost 2 bases and 6 bases respectively, with 13 bases between them. The CDR3 totals 14 residues. CDR3 amino acids: CASSLIGYLDGYTF. CDR3 coding DNA: TGTGCCAGCAGTTTAATCGGCTATCTGGATGGCTACACCTTC.

The CDR3 nucleotides read TGCAGCGTTGTGGCCGGGGGCGACGGGCCCCAGCATTTT. Translating it yields CSVVAGGDGPQHF. The rearrangement uses TRBV29-1 and TRBJ1-5, with D tentatively TRBD1 (6 bases). Germline CDR1 is SQVTM and CDR2 is ANQGSEA. The CDR3 is 13 residues long. Trimming removed 4 bases at V and 9 bases at J, with 16 bases between.

Only a few counts were recorded for this clonotype. The chain employs TRBV7-2 and TRBJ2-3; D possibly uses TRBD1 or TRBD2 (5 bases each). The CDR3 totals 17 residues. Germline V gene lookup returns CDR1 SGHTA and CDR2 FQGNSA. The V end lost 1 base, the J end lost 2 bases, and 16 bases lay between the germline ends. CDR3 in DNA: TGTGCCAGCAGCTTAGGGTTGGGGGACGCTACCACAGATACGCAGTATTTT. Its translation is CASSLGLGDATTDTQYF.

The chain combines TRBV20-1 with TRBJ2-7; 9 nucleotides match TRBD2. Germline V gives CDR1 DFQATT, CDR2 SNEGSKA (reference sequence). J was trimmed by 2 bases and V by 5 bases; bases with no gene match: 7. The CDR3 has 14 amino acids. CDR3 sequence: CSAQSAGGPYEQYF. Here the CDR3 DNA reads TGCAGTGCTCAGTCGGCGGGAGGGCCCTACGAGCAGTACTTC.

This clonotype was observed many times. The rearrangement joins TRBV7-2 to TRBJ2-5, with D perhaps TRBD1 (6 bases). The CDR3 totals 16 residues. The germline V and J ends were trimmed by 5 bases and 4 bases, with 20 bases remaining between them. Per germline, CDR1 SGHTA and CDR2 FQGNSA. The CDR3 DNA reads TGTGCCAGCAGCCAGCCACTGGGATGGGGGCGAGAGACCCAGTACTTC. Its protein is CASSQPLGWGRETQYF.

This clonotype has a handful of counts. The rearrangement joins TRBV7-2 to TRBJ2-1; no reliable D call. This CDR3 region has 13 residues. Germline V gene data show CDR1 as SGHTA and CDR2 as FQGNSA. V lost 2 bases to trimming and J lost 8 bases, with 10 bases between them. CDR3 sequence: CASSLTPTDEQFF. The CDR3 DNA reads as TGTGCCAGCAGCTTAACCCCGACCGATGAGCAGTTCTTC. The complete variable domain, with remaining parts taken from reference TRBV7-2 and TRBJ2-1, reads GAGVSQSPSNKVTEKGKDVELRCDPISGHTALYWYRQSLGQGLEFLIYFQGNSAPDKSGLPSDRFSAERTGGSVSTLTIQRTQQEDSAVYLCASSLTPTDEQFFGPGTRLTVL.

This clonotype was counted at least ten times. The CDR3 protein is CASSLETARGPSTDTQYF. CDR3 in DNA: TGTGCCAGCAGCTTAGAGACGGCGCGGGGGCCCAGCACAGATACGCAGTATTTT. The gene calls are TRBV7-2 and TRBJ2-3; possible D gene TRBD2, 7 bases. The CDR3 extends over 18 amino acids. The V gene's germline CDR1 is SGHTA and CDR2 FQGNSA. Trimming took 1 base from V and 0 from J, leaving 17 bases between them.

This chain connects TRBV27 to TRBJ2-2, with D unclear. Trimming removed 2 bases from V and 2 bases from J, with 9 bases in between. The CDR3 is 15 amino acids. Germline CDR1 and CDR2: MNHEY and SMNVEV (reference sequence). This CDR3 is CASSLIFPNTGELFF. The DNA for the CDR3 is TGTGCCAGCAGTTTAATATTCCCTAACACCGGGGAGCTGTTTTTT.

This clonotype occurred many times. The chain recombines TRBV7-2 with TRBJ2-7, with TRBD2 matching 10 bases. The length of the CDR3 is 15 residues. Germline trimming cut 1 base from V and 3 bases from J; bases unmatched to any gene: 3. Per the germline V gene, CDR1 is SGHTA and CDR2 is FQGNSA. CDR3 sequence reads: CASSLVIAGGYEQYF. The CDR3 nucleotides are TGTGCCAGCAGCTTAGTGATAGCGGGGGGCTACGAGCAGTACTTC.